The 30 T cell receptor beta chains in this list originate from one sample, sequenced in a study of read filtering for tumor transcriptome and immune sequencing. This library used 300 to 450 ng RNA and molecular barcoded adaptors spanning alpha/delta and beta/gamma chains. Via MiXCR, TCRdb re-called the reads, giving one row per CDR3 protein. The sample yields about 47,000 distinct CDR3 sequences, approximately 12% seen once. What was sequenced was a population of CD138-negative cells sorted from bone marrow. These TCRs come from a donor aged 40 or over with multiple myeloma.

This clonotype came up many times. The chain carries TRBV19 and TRBJ2-2; D is perhaps TRBD1 (5 bases). Trimming cost V 6 bases and J 6 bases, with 11 bases left between them. The V gene's germline CDR1 is LNHDA and CDR2 SQIVND (reference sequence). This CDR3 contains 13 residues. As DNA, the CDR3 is TGTGCCAGTAGCTTAACAGGTCCCGGGGAGCTGTTTTTT. Its protein product is CASSLTGPGELFF.

The table lists this clonotype with many counts. This chain links TRBV3-1 with TRBJ2-5; D is ambiguous. The germline V gene has CDR1 LGHDT and CDR2 YNNKEL (reference sequence). The V gene lost 0 bases and the J gene lost 2 bases, with 1 base spanning the gap. The CDR3 has 12 amino acids. The chain's CDR3 is CASSQEQETQYF. In DNA, the CDR3 is TGTGCCAGCAGCCAAGAGCAAGAGACCCAGTACTTC.

This clonotype was observed at least ten times. This chain connects TRBV7-3 to TRBJ2-1; D perhaps matches TRBD2 (5 bases). Trimming shortened V by 2 bases and J by 6 bases, and 11 bases separated the two germline ends. This CDR3 region has 14 residues. CDR1 and CDR2 (germline): SGHTA, FQGTGA. CDR3 residues: CASSLYGGSNEQFF. The DNA for the CDR3 is TGTGCCAGCAGCTTATACGGAGGATCCAATGAGCAGTTCTTC.

This clonotype was recorded at least ten times. The chain recombines TRBV5-1 with TRBJ2-2; D unresolved. Germline V lookup: CDR1 SGHRS, CDR2 YFSETQ. The CDR3 loop spans 16 amino acids. V was cut by 4 bases and J by 5 bases, with 18 bases left in between. CDR3 nucleotide sequence: TGCGCCAGCAGCGATAACCAGGAGATACGGACCGGGGAGCTGTTTTTT. Translating gives CASSDNQEIRTGELFF.

This clonotype has ten or more counts. At one end the junction does not follow the germline gene, possibly because of a read error. The chain combines TRBV4-1 with TRBJ2-3; D is perhaps TRBD2 (5 bases). The CDR3 length is 16 residues. Germline values: CDR1 MGHRA, CDR2 YSYEKL. In DNA form, the CDR3 reads TGTGCCAGCAGCTCCGGAGGTAATGGGGTCACAGATACGCAGTATTTT. Encoded protein: CASSSGGNGVTDTQYF.

This clonotype was detected a few times. Sequence at one end of the junction differs from germline and may be a read error. V and J are TRBV9 and TRBJ2-7; D is unclear. Germline V CDR1 and CDR2: SGDLS, YYNGEE. CDR3 size: 14 residues. CDR3 DNA: TGTACCAGCAGCCCTCGGACGGATTCCTACGAGCAATACTTC. Translating gives CTSSPRTDSYEQYF.

Ten or more counts support this clonotype. The chain uses TRBV29-1 and TRBJ2-1, with TRBD2 identical over 12 bases. The germline CDR1 and CDR2 sequences are SQVTM and ANQGSEA. The CDR3 has 15 amino acids. The J segment lost 6 bases and the V segment lost 4 bases, leaving 7 bases of the junction unmatched. The CDR3 loop reads CSVALGTSGSNEQFF. DNA for the CDR3: TGCAGCGTTGCTCTCGGGACTAGCGGGTCCAATGAGCAGTTCTTC.

This clonotype was detected ten times or more. V gene TRBV19 combines with J gene TRBJ1-5, with a possible D match to TRBD1 (6 bases). Germline CDR1 is LNHDA and CDR2 is SQIVND (reference sequence). The CDR3 is made up of 15 amino acids. Between the trimmed V and J ends, which lost 6 bases and 1 base, there was a span of 13 bases. In nucleotides, the CDR3 is TGTGCCAGTAGGGTACAGGGTTACAGCAATCAGCCCCAGCATTTT. Translated, it gives CASRVQGYSNQPQHF.

There are many counts of this clonotype. V and J are TRBV10-3 and TRBJ2-2; no firm D call. The CDR3 is 15 amino acids. Germline V gene lookup returns CDR1 ENHRY and CDR2 SYGVKD. Trimming took off 3 bases at V and 0 bases at J, with 8 bases between the two ends. DNA of the CDR3: TGTGCCATCAGTGACTCCATAACGAACACCGGGGAGCTGTTTTTT. Amino acids: CAISDSITNTGELFF.

This clonotype was detected ten times or more. The rearrangement joins TRBV5-4 to TRBJ2-3, with TRBD2 identical over 8 bases. Germline loops: CDR1 SGHNT, CDR2 YYREEE (reference sequence). With 4 bases clipped from V and 2 bases from J, the junction kept 3 bases outside the gene matches. CDR3 length equals 14 residues. Written as DNA, the CDR3 is TGTGCCAGCAGCATTAGCGGGGACACAGATACGCAGTATTTT. It translates to CASSISGDTDTQYF.

The chain links TRBV20-1 to TRBJ2-5; TRBD1 matches at 8 bases. There are 13 residues in the CDR3. Germline V gives CDR1 DFQATT, CDR2 SNEGSKA (reference sequence). Unmatched junction bases numbered 3, after V lost 5 bases and J lost 1 base. In DNA form, the CDR3 reads TGCAGTGCTCACAGGGGGTGCCAAGAGACCCAGTACTTC. Its protein product is CSAHRGCQETQYF.

This clonotype was found a few times. This may stem from a read error, because a much larger clone lies one nucleotide away. This sequence joins TRBV6-5 and TRBJ2-1, with 14 bases lining up with TRBD2. The CDR3 runs to 15 residues. The V gene end was trimmed by 8 bases and the J gene end by 6 bases; junction bases not matched to a gene: 6. The V gene's germline CDR1 is MNHEY and CDR2 SVGAGI. The CDR3 spells CASCATSGRANEQFF. The CDR3 DNA follows: TGTGCCAGCTGTGCGACTAGCGGGAGGGCCAATGAGCAGTTCTTC.

There are many counts of this clonotype. The genes are TRBV5-1 and TRBJ1-1, with 8 bases that match TRBD1. The CDR3 extends over 13 amino acids. Germline CDR1 is SGHRS and CDR2 is YFSETQ. The V segment lost 0 bases and the J segment 8 bases; nucleotides outside the gene matches: 3. The CDR3 protein is CASSLGQGREAFF. CDR3 DNA sequence: TGCGCCAGCAGCTTGGGACAGGGGAGAGAAGCTTTCTTT.

Many counts were recorded for this clonotype. The chain uses TRBV10-3 and TRBJ1-2, with D possibly matching TRBD1 (5 bases). V lost 4 bases to trimming and J lost 2 bases, with 14 bases between them. The CDR3 loop spans 15 amino acids. The V gene's germline CDR1 is ENHRY and CDR2 SYGVKD. Here the CDR3 reads CAISVERGSNYGYTF. The CDR3 DNA sequence: TGTGCCATCAGTGTTGAAAGGGGTTCCAACTATGGCTACACCTTC.

The chain combines TRBV7-2 with TRBJ2-1, with 8 bases aligning to TRBD2. Germline V CDR1 and CDR2: SGHTA, FQGNSA. The length of the CDR3 is 15 residues. J was trimmed by 7 bases and V by 5 bases; bases with no gene match: 10. The CDR3 loop is CASSPTGTSTNEQFF. In nucleotides, the CDR3 is TGTGCCAGCAGCCCGACCGGGACTAGTACGAATGAGCAGTTCTTC.

In its sample, this clonotype was seen many times. The chain employs TRBV20-1 and TRBJ1-5; D might be TRBD1 (5 bases). The V gene lost 1 base and the J gene lost 3 bases, with 7 bases spanning the gap. The CDR3 is 13 amino acids. In germline, CDR1 is DFQATT, CDR2 SNEGSKA (reference sequence). In nucleotides, the CDR3 is TGCAGTGCTAGAGGGGGCTCCAATCAGCCCCAGCATTTT. Protein sequence: CSARGGSNQPQHF.

This clonotype was detected many times. CDR3 in amino acids: CASSQRPGARGDEQFF. The CDR3 DNA follows: TGCGCCAGCAGCCAAAGACCGGGGGCCCGGGGGGATGAGCAGTTCTTC. The chain recombines TRBV4-1 with TRBJ2-1; tentatively, D is TRBD2 (7 bases). CDR1 and CDR2 (germline): MGHRA, YSYEKL. Between the trimmed V and J ends, which lost 2 bases and 8 bases, there was a span of 19 bases. The CDR3 spans 16 residues.

In this sample, this clonotype turned up many times. The V call is TRBV20-1, the J call TRBJ2-7; D remains ambiguous. The CDR3 loop spans 13 amino acids. V lost 0 bases to trimming and J lost 6 bases, with 12 bases between them. The germline V gene encodes CDR1 DFQATT and CDR2 SNEGSKA (reference sequence). CDR3 in DNA: TGCAGTGCTAGAGAGGGAAGGCTCGGCGAGCAGTACTTC. It yields the protein CSAREGRLGEQYF.

At least ten counts were recorded for this clonotype. V usage is TRBV10-3 and J usage is TRBJ2-6; tentatively, D is TRBD1 (6 bases). Germline CDR1 reads ENHRY; CDR2 reads SYGVKD. The CDR3 sequence is 19 residues long. V lost 0 bases and J 0 bases, leaving 15 bases between the germline ends. In DNA form, the CDR3 reads TGTGCCATCAGTGAGTCGGGCGGACAGACCTCCTCTGGGGCCAACGTCCTGACTTTC. It translates to CAISESGGQTSSGANVLTF.

This clonotype was picked up many times. The V and J genes are TRBV5-1 and TRBJ2-5, with D unclear. Trimming pared 0 bases from V and 1 base from J, leaving 4 bases between. CDR1 and CDR2 from the germline V gene are SGHRS and YFSETQ. The CDR3 spans 13 residues. The DNA of the CDR3 is TGCGCCAGCAGCTTGGGCTTCCAAGAGACCCAGTACTTC. This sequence encodes CASSLGFQETQYF.

To note about this clonotype: This sequence is one base from a far larger clone and is likely a read error. The chain has TRBV11-2 and TRBJ2-1; either TRBD1 or TRBD2 may supply D (6 bases each). This CDR3 comprises 15 residues. In germline, CDR1 is SGHAT, CDR2 FQNNGV. Deletions cut 3 bases from V and 14 bases from J, with 23 bases between. The CDR3 here is CASSFLKLGGGYEFF. In nucleotides, the CDR3 is TGTGCCAGCAGCTTCTTGAAGCTAGGGGGAGGCTACGAGTTCTTC.

This clonotype was detected many times. The rearrangement joins TRBV2 to TRBJ1-1, with 7 nucleotides matching TRBD1. J was trimmed by 2 bases and V by 11 bases; bases with no gene match: 8. The CDR3 runs 13 residues. Germline V gene data show CDR1 as SNHLY and CDR2 as FYNNEI. CDR3 sequence reads: CAAYRGLNTEAFF. As DNA, the CDR3 is TGTGCCGCCTACAGGGGCTTAAACACTGAAGCTTTCTTT.

This clonotype showed up just a few times. The V and J genes are TRBV6-1 and TRBJ2-5, with 10 bases matching TRBD2. Trimming removed 6 bases from V and 1 base from J; junction bases left unmatched: 8. Germline V gene lookup returns CDR1 MNHNS and CDR2 SASEGT. The CDR3 runs to 16 residues. This CDR3 is CASSFTRTSGQETQYF. CDR3 in DNA: TGTGCCAGCAGCTTTACCAGGACTAGCGGCCAAGAGACCCAGTACTTC.

This clonotype was found many times. This sequence joins TRBV5-4 and TRBJ1-1; 7 bases map to TRBD1. Germline V lookup: CDR1 SGHNT, CDR2 YYREEE (reference sequence). Trimming took 6 bases from V and 4 from J; bases not matched to a gene: 6. The CDR3 contains 13 residues. The CDR3 DNA reads as TGTGCCAGCACCGAAGGGGGCCTCACTGAAGCTTTCTTT. This translates into CASTEGGLTEAFF.

This clonotype was observed at least ten times. The chain links TRBV27 to TRBJ1-1; tentatively, D is TRBD1 (6 bases). The CDR3 is 14 amino acids. Germline V gene sequence: CDR1 MNHEY, CDR2 SMNVEV (reference sequence). V was shortened by 3 bases and J by 1 base, with 9 bases between the two germline ends. CDR3 region: CASSFGGANTEAFF. As DNA, the CDR3 is TGTGCCAGCAGTTTTGGGGGGGCGAACACTGAAGCTTTCTTT.

This clonotype showed up many times. The chain links TRBV12-3 or TRBV12-4 to TRBJ2-3; D unresolved. The length of the CDR3 is 11 residues. Trimming took 7 bases from V and 6 from J, leaving 8 bases between them. The DNA for the CDR3 is TGTGCCAGCATCCTCTTTGATACGCAGTATTTT. Translated: CASILFDTQYF.

In its sample, this clonotype was seen many times. V and J are TRBV14 and TRBJ2-5; the match to TRBD1 covers 9 bases. V was clipped by 6 bases and J by 4 bases; unmatched bases: 9. The CDR3 is 15 amino acids. Germline CDR1 is SGHDN and CDR2 is FVKESK. The CDR3 sequence: CASSLTGTGRETQYF. The CDR3 region has the DNA TGTGCCAGCAGTCTCACTGGGACAGGGAGAGAGACCCAGTACTTC.

This chain joins TRBV6-2 or TRBV6-3 and TRBJ1-5; 8 bases are a match to TRBD1. Germline CDR1 MNHEY, CDR2 SVGEGT. V lost 6 bases, J lost 1 base, and 8 bases stayed unmatched. The CDR3 runs to 16 residues. The CDR3 DNA sequence: TGTGCCAGCAGCCCTACAGGGGGGAAAAGCAATCAGCCCCAGCATTTT. This encodes CASSPTGGKSNQPQHF.

The table lists this clonotype with many counts. CDR3 residues: CASSSGTSGRINEQFF. In nucleotides, the CDR3 is TGTGCCAGCAGCTCCGGGACTAGCGGGAGGATCAATGAGCAGTTCTTC. This sequence joins TRBV11-2 and TRBJ2-1; TRBD2 aligns across 15 bases. This CDR3 has 16 residues. The trim removed 4 bases at V and 6 bases at J, leaving 4 bases unmatched. Germline loops: CDR1 SGHAT, CDR2 FQNNGV.

Remarks on this clonotype: With only one base between it and a far larger clone, this is likely a read error. The chain has TRBV7-9 and TRBJ2-1; TRBD2 agrees at 13 bases. This CDR3 is 15 amino acids long. Germline V gene data show CDR1 as SEHNR and CDR2 as FQNEAQ (reference sequence). V shed 1 base and J 11 bases; nucleotides not matched to a gene: 5. The CDR3 DNA reads TGTGCCAGCAGCTTAGGGACTAGCGGGAGTACTAAGCAGTTCTTC. Amino acid sequence: CASSLGTSGSTKQFF.